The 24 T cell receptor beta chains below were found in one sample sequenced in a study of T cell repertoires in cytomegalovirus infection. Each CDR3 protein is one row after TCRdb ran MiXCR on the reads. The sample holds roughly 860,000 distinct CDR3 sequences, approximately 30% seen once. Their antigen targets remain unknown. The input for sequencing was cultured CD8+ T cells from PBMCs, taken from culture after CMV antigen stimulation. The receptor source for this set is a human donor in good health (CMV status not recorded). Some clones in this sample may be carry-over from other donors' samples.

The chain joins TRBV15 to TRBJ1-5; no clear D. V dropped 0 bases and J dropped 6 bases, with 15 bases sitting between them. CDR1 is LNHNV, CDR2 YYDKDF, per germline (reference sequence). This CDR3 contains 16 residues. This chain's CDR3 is CATSRDKGFGGQPQHF. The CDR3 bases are TGTGCCACCAGCAGAGATAAGGGCTTCGGTGGTCAGCCCCAGCATTTT.

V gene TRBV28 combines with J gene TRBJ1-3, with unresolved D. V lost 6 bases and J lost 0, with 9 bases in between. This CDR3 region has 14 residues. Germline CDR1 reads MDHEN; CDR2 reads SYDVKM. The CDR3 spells CASSKDSSGNTIYF. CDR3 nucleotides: TGTGCCAGCAGCAAAGATAGCTCTGGAAACACCATATATTTT. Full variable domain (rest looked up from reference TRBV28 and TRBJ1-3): DVKVTQSSRYLVKRTGEKVFLECVQDMDHENMFWYRQDPGLGLRLIYFSYDVKMKEKGDIPEGYSVSREKKERFSLILESASTNQTSMYLCASSKDSSGNTIYFGEGSWLTVV.

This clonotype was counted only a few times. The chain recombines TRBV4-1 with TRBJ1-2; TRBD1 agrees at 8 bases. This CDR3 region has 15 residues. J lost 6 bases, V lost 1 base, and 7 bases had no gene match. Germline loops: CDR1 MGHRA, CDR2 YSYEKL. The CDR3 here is CASSQGLGQADGYTF. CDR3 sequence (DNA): TGCGCCAGCAGCCAAGGCCTGGGACAGGCCGATGGCTACACCTTC.

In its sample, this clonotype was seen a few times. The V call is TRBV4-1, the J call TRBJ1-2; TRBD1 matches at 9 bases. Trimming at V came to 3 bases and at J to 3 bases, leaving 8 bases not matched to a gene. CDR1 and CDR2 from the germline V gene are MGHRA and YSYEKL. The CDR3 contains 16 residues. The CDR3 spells CASSQTGQGKYYGYTF. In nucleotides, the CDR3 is TGCGCCAGCAGCCAGACGGGACAGGGTAAATACTATGGCTACACCTTC.

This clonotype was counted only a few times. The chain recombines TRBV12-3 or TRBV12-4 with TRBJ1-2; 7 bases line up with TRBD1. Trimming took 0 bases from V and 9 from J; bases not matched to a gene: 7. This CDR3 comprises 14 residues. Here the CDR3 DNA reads TGTGCCAGCAGTTTAGCCCCGGGGACAGTAAGCTACACCTTC. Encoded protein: CASSLAPGTVSYTF.

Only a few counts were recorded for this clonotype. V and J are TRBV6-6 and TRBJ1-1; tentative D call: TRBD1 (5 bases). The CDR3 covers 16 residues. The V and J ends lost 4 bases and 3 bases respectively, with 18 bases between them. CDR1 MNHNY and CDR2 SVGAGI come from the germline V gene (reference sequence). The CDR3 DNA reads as TGTGCCAGCAGTTTTACCCAGGGAAGAGGGGACACTGAAGCTTTCTTT. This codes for CASSFTQGRGDTEAFF.

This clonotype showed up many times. CDR3: CASSESDGVYTEAFF. The CDR3 DNA follows: TGCGCCAGCAGTGAGTCGGATGGGGTCTACACTGAAGCTTTCTTT. The J gene is TRBJ1-1, the V gene TRBV10-2; no reliable D call. The CDR3 is 15 residues long. Trimming pared 0 bases from V and 3 bases from J, leaving 11 bases between. Per the germline V gene, CDR1 is WSHSY and CDR2 is SAAADI.

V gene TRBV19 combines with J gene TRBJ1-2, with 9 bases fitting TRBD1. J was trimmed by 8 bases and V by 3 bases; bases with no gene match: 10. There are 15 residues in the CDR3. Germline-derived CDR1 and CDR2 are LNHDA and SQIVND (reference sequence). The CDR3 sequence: CASSIFSGQGGGYTF. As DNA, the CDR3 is TGTGCCAGTAGTATCTTCTCGGGACAGGGAGGCGGCTACACCTTC.

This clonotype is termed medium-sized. CDR3 amino acids: CASSRGGVIWGYTF. CDR3 coding DNA: TGTGCCAGCAGCCGCGGGGGCGTAATCTGGGGCTACACCTTC. This rearrangement joins TRBV7-2 to TRBJ1-2; D perhaps matches TRBD1 (6 bases). CDR3 length: 14 residues. The V gene's germline CDR1 is SGHTA and CDR2 FQGNSA. The V end lost 5 bases, the J end lost 8 bases, and 18 bases lay between the germline ends.

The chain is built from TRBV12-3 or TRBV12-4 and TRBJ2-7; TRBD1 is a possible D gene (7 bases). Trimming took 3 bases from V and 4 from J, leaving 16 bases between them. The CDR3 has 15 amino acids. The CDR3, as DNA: TGTGCCAGCAGTTTCGGGGCAGGGGGGCCGTACGAGCAGTACTTC. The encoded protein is CASSFGAGGPYEQYF.

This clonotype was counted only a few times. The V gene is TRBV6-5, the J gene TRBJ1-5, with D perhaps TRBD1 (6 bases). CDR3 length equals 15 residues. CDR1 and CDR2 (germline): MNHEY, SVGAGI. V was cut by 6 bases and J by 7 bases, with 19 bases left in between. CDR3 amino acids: CASRTTGFSGQPQHF. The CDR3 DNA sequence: TGTGCCAGCAGAACTACAGGGTTCAGCGGGCAGCCCCAGCATTTT.

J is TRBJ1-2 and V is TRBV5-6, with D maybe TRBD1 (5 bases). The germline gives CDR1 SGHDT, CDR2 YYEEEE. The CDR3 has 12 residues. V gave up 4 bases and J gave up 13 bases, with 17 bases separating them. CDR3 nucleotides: TGTGCCAGCAGCGGGGGACGTCGGGCCTTCACCTTC. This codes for CASSGGRRAFTF.

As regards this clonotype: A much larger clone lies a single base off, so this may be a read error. CDR3 sequence (DNA): TGTGCCAGCAGCATGGGACATAGGGACATGAACACTGAAGCTTTCTTT. It translates to CASSMGHRDMNTEAFF. The chain uses TRBV7-6 and TRBJ1-1; a weak D match, TRBD1 (6 bases). There are 16 residues in the CDR3. CDR1 is SGHVS, CDR2 FNYEAQ, per germline. V lost 5 bases and J 0 bases, leaving 16 bases between the germline ends.

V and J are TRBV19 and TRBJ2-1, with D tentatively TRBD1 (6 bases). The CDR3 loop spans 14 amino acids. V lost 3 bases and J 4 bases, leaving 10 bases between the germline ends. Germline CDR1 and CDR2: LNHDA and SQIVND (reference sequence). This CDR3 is CASSIFGQYNEQFF. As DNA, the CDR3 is TGTGCCAGTAGTATTTTTGGACAGTACAATGAGCAGTTCTTC.

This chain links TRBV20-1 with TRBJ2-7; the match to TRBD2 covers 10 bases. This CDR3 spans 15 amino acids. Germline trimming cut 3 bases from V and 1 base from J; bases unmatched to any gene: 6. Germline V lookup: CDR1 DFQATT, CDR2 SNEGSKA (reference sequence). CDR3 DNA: TGCAGTGCTAGGCGGCTAGCGGGGGATTCCTACGAGCAGTACTTC. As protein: CSARRLAGDSYEQYF.

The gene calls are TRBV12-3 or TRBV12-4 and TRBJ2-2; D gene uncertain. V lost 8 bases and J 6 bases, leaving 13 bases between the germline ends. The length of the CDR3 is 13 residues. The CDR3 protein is CASSYPSPGELFF. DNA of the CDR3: TGTGCCAGCTCATACCCAAGCCCCGGGGAGCTGTTTTTT.

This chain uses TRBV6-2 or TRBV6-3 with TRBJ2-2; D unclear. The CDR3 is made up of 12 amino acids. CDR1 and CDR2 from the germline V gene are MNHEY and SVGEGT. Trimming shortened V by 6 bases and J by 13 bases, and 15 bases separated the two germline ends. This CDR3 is CASRPDEPRLFF. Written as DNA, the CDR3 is TGTGCCAGCAGACCCGATGAGCCTCGGCTGTTTTTT.

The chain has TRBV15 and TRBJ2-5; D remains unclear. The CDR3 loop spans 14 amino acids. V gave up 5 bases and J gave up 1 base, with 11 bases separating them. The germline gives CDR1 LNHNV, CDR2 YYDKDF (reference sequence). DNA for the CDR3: TGTGCCACCAGCGCGCTGCACATCCAAGAGACCCAGTACTTC. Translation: CATSALHIQETQYF.

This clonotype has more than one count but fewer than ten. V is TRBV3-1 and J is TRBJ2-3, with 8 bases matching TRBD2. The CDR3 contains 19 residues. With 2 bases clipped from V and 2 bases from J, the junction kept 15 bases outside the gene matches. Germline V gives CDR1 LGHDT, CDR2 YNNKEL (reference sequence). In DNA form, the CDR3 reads TGTGCCAGCAGCCAATCCCGATTAGGGCGGGGGGTTAACACAGATACGCAGTATTTT. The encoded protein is CASSQSRLGRGVNTDTQYF.

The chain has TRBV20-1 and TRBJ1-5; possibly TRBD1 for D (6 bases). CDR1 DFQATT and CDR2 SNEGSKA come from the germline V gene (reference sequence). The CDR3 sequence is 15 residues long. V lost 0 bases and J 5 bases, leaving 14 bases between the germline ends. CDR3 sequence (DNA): TGCAGTGCTAGAGATCCGGGGGCCTGGGATCAGCCCCAGCATTTT. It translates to CSARDPGAWDQPQHF.

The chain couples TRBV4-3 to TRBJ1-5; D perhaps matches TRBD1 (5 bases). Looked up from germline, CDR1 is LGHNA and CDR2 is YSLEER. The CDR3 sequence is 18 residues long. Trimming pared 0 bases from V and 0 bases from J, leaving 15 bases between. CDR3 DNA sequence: TGCGCCAGCAGCCAAGACGCACCGGGGCCTTATAGCAATCAGCCCCAGCATTTT. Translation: CASSQDAPGPYSNQPQHF.

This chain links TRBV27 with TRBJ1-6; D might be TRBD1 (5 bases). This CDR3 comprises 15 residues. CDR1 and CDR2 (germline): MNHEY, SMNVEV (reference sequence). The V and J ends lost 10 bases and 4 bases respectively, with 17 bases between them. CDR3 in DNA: TGTGCCACTCGCCTGGGGGGGGGATATAATTCACCCCTCCACTTT. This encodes CATRLGGGYNSPLHF.

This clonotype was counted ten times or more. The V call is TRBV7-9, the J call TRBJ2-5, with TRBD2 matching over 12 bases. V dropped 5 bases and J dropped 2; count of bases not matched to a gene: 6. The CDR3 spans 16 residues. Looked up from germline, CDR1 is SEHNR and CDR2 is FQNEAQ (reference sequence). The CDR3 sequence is CASSGTSGGLQETQYF. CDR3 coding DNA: TGTGCCAGCAGCGGTACTAGCGGGGGGCTTCAAGAGACCCAGTACTTC.

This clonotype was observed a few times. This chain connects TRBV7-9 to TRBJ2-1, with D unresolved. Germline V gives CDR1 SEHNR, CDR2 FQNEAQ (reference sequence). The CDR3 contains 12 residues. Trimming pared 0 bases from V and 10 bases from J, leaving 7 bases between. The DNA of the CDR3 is TGTGCCAGCAGCTTAGCAGGGTTGGAGCAGTTCTTC. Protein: CASSLAGLEQFF.